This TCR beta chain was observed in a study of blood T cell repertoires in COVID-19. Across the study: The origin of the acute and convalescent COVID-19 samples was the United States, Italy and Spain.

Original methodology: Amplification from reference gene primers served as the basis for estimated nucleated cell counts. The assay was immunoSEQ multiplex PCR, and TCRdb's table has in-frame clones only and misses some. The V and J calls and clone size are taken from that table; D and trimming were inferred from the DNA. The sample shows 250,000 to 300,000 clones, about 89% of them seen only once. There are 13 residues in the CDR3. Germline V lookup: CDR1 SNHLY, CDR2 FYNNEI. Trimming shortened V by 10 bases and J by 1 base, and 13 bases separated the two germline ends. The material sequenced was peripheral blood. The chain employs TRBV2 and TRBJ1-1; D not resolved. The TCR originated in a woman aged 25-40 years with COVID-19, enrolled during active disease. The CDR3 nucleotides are TGTGCCAACTCCCGGGAAACGAACACTGAAGCTTTCTTT. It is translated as CANSRETNTEAFF.